This TCR beta chain came from a study of glioma-infiltrating T cells. Study findings and constraints: Only very few CDR3 sequences appeared in both tissue and blood.

A few counts support this clonotype. The antigen is unknown. Mismatch with germline at one junction end may stem from a read error. The iRepertoire nested amplicon-rescue multiplex PCR amplified TCR alpha and beta CDR3s from RNA. Input was roughly 85-450 ng of tissue mRNA or PBMC total RNA. TCRdb analysed the multiplex PCR reads with MiXCR anew, one entry per CDR3 protein. The sample lists 90,000 or so distinct CDR3 sequences; approximately 40% were seen once. The CDR3 extends over 14 amino acids. Germline values: CDR1 SGHAT, CDR2 FQDESV (reference sequence). The gene calls are TRBV11-1 and TRBJ1-2, with 7 bases matching TRBD1. Input material: glioma tissue, nonneoplastic brain tissue, or PBMCs (not recorded which). The origin of this receptor is a human donor with low-grade glioma or glioblastoma, undergoing nonglioma brain surgery, or in good health (not recorded which). The CDR3 DNA reads TGTGCCAGCAGCCCGACAGGGATTAACTATGGCTGCACCTTC. It yields the protein CASSPTGINYGCTF.